This T cell receptor beta chain was sequenced for a study of cytomegalovirus exposure and HLA in healthy donors. Study-level background: Around 180 million T cells yielded 90 million to 130 million unique TCR beta sequences in earlier analysis.

The PCR had 60 Vbeta and 13 Jbeta primers. Assay: immunoSEQ multiplex PCR; the TCRdb copy retains only in-frame clones and omits some. The sample lists about 150,000 clones, approximately 80% occurring once. Whole-study results and caveats: Specific recognition of CMV antigens was confirmed in vitro for three chains (all CMV-associated). The authors listed 150 to 200 TCR beta chains as cytomegalovirus-associated. An apparent linkage of common viral pathogens to several of the most significant clusters emerged in a later analysis.

The CDR3 totals 17 residues. CDR1 and CDR2 (germline): SGHTA, FQGNSA. V was pared by 5 bases and J by 0 bases, with 11 bases of the junction left unmatched. In the case of this clone: As yet, its antigen is unknown.

Sequenced material: PBMCs. The chain has TRBV7-2 and TRBJ2-3; TRBD2 matches at 7 bases. The receptor's source is a man between 25 and 39 years old in good health and CMV-seropositive. CDR3 protein: CASSQDKAGSSTDTQYF. CDR3 bases: TGTGCCAGCAGCCAAGATAAAGCGGGATCTAGCACAGATACGCAGTATTTT. Full variable domain (outside the CDR3, taken from reference TRBV7-2 and TRBJ2-3): GAGVSQSPSNKVTEKGKDVELRCDPISGHTALYWYRQSLGQGLEFLIYFQGNSAPDKSGLPSDRFSAERTGGSVSTLTIQRTQQEDSAVYLCASSQDKAGSSTDTQYFGPGTRLTVL.